One sample yielded the 20 T cell receptor beta chains listed below, sequenced in a study of OX40 agonist ivuxolimab in advanced cancers. The data were produced by immunoSEQ multiplex PCR, yet TCRdb's version contains in-frame clones alone and is incomplete. The table lists 30,000 or so clones, about nine tenths of them singletons. The input for sequencing was CD4+ or CD8+ T cells sorted from blood, taken in a trial of the OX40 agonist ivuxolimab. These receptors were taken from an adult with an advanced solid tumor such as melanoma, head and neck, liver or kidney cancer.

For the CDR3, the DNA is TGTGCCAGCAGCTCCACTAGAGTAGACGAGCAGTTCTTC. Its protein product is CASSSTRVDEQFF. The chain has TRBV7-9 and TRBJ2-1, with D perhaps TRBD2 (5 bases). Germline assignment: CDR1 SEHNR and CDR2 FQNEAQ (reference sequence). V lost 4 bases to trimming and J lost 10 bases, with 14 bases between them. The CDR3 loop spans 13 amino acids.

This chain connects TRBV27 to TRBJ2-1; D is undetermined. V lost 7 bases and J 8 bases, leaving 9 bases between the germline ends. The CDR3 contains 11 residues. The germline V gene has CDR1 MNHEY and CDR2 SMNVEV (reference sequence). CDR3 in DNA: TGTGCCAGCAAAAAGCTCGATGAGCAGTTCTTC. Translation gives CASKKLDEQFF.

The rearrangement links TRBV4-2 to TRBJ1-5; possible D gene TRBD1, 6 bases. The germline V gene encodes CDR1 LGHNA and CDR2 YNFKEQ. V was trimmed by 0 bases and J by 5 bases, leaving 17 bases between them. This CDR3 has 17 residues. The CDR3 bases are TGTGCCAGCAGCCAAGAGTGGTCCGGGGGCGCATATCAGCCCCAGCATTTT. Encoded protein: CASSQEWSGGAYQPQHF.

The chain employs TRBV11-3 and TRBJ2-2; D may be TRBD1 or TRBD2 (5 bases each). Trimming took off 2 bases at V and 4 bases at J, with 8 bases between the two ends. Germline CDR1 SGHNT, CDR2 YENEEA. The CDR3 is 14 amino acids. The CDR3 is CASSLRGTTGELFF. For the CDR3, the DNA is TGTGCCAGCAGCTTAAGAGGGACCACCGGGGAGCTGTTTTTT.

This chain connects TRBV30 to TRBJ2-1, with D unclear. Germline loops: CDR1 GTSNPN, CDR2 SVGIG (reference sequence). V was clipped by 7 bases and J by 9 bases, with 19 bases between them. The CDR3 runs 13 residues. The chain's CDR3 is CASIMAPGSEQFF. For the CDR3, the DNA is TGTGCCTCCATTATGGCCCCGGGTAGTGAGCAGTTCTTC.

The chain joins TRBV5-1 to TRBJ2-3; 13 bases fit TRBD2. This CDR3 is built from 18 residues. CDR1 is SGHRS and CDR2 is YFSETQ in the germline V gene. V was pared by 2 bases and J by 0 bases, with 6 bases of the junction left unmatched. The CDR3 spells CASSLSLAGGPSTDTQYF. The CDR3 DNA follows: TGCGCCAGCAGCTTATCACTAGCGGGGGGGCCTAGCACAGATACGCAGTATTTT.

This clone has a single count. The CDR3 spells CASSYLRDSYNEQFF. In DNA form, the CDR3 reads TGTGCCAGCAGTTACCTACGTGACTCCTACAATGAGCAGTTCTTC. The chain has TRBV6-5 and TRBJ2-1; D uncertain. Germline CDR1 and CDR2: MNHEY and SVGAGI. The CDR3 has 15 amino acids. V lost 2 bases and J lost 0, with 8 bases in between.

V gene TRBV29-1 combines with J gene TRBJ1-1, with D hard to call. The CDR3 covers 16 residues. V lost 6 bases and J 1 base, leaving 21 bases between the germline ends. Germline V gene sequence: CDR1 SQVTM, CDR2 ANQGSEA. CDR3 in amino acids: CSVQGKPGRGNTEAFF. The CDR3 DNA follows: TGCAGCGTCCAAGGCAAACCCGGACGGGGGAACACTGAAGCTTTCTTT.

The chain joins TRBV29-1 to TRBJ2-1; 9 bases are a match to TRBD2. The germline CDR1 and CDR2 sequences are SQVTM and ANQGSEA. V gave up 2 bases and J gave up 9 bases; unmatched junction bases: 8. This CDR3 spans 14 amino acids. The CDR3 coding sequence is TGCAGCGTTGAACCAGCGGGGGGAGGGGGTGAGCAGTTCTTC. Its translation: CSVEPAGGGGEQFF.

The genes are TRBV6-5 and TRBJ2-5; D gene ambiguous. Looked up from germline, CDR1 is MNHEY and CDR2 is SVGAGI. V dropped 4 bases and J dropped 7 bases, with 10 bases sitting between them. This CDR3 is built from 12 residues. CDR3 protein: CASSFDLRTQYF. Here the CDR3 DNA reads TGTGCCAGCAGTTTCGACCTGAGGACCCAGTACTTC.

The chain joins TRBV7-6 to TRBJ2-7; 7 bases map to TRBD2. This CDR3 has 14 amino acids. Germline V gene lookup returns CDR1 SGHVS and CDR2 FNYEAQ. Trimming at V came to 0 bases and at J to 2 bases, leaving 1 base not matched to a gene. Written as DNA, the CDR3 is TGTGCCAGCAGCTTAGCGGGGGGGGCCTACGAGCAGTACTTC. Translated, it gives CASSLAGGAYEQYF.

This chain joins TRBV5-4 and TRBJ1-1, with 9 nucleotides matching TRBD1. CDR3 length equals 14 residues. Losses at the gene ends were 4 bases for V and 5 bases for J; bases not matched to a gene: 6. The germline V gene has CDR1 SGHNT and CDR2 YYREEE (reference sequence). CDR3: CASSVDRGRTEAFF. Here the CDR3 DNA reads TGTGCCAGCAGCGTGGACAGGGGAAGAACTGAAGCTTTCTTT.

The gene calls are TRBV7-8 and TRBJ2-7; weak D call: TRBD1 (6 bases). The germline CDR1 and CDR2 sequences are SGHVS and FQNEAQ. The CDR3 has 15 amino acids. The V gene lost 1 base and the J gene lost 3 bases, with 13 bases spanning the gap. The CDR3 here is CASSLERTGSYEQYF. As DNA, the CDR3 is TGTGCCAGCAGCTTAGAGCGAACAGGGAGCTACGAGCAGTACTTC.

This chain uses TRBV6-5 with TRBJ1-2; 9 nucleotides match TRBD1. CDR1 and CDR2 (germline): MNHEY, SVGAGI. There are 15 residues in the CDR3. The junction had 7 bases not matched to a gene; V was cut back by 3 bases and J by 5 bases. CDR3 in amino acids: CASSYTDRGAYGYTF. Here the CDR3 DNA reads TGTGCCAGCAGTTATACCGACAGGGGGGCATATGGCTACACCTTC.

This rearrangement joins TRBV28 to TRBJ1-1; 8 nucleotides agree with TRBD1. The V gene end was trimmed by 4 bases and the J gene end by 4 bases; junction bases not matched to a gene: 14. Germline-derived CDR1 and CDR2 are MDHEN and SYDVKM. The CDR3 runs 17 residues. CDR3 amino acids: CASSSRTGSRWGTEAFF. DNA for the CDR3: TGTGCCAGCAGTTCTCGGACAGGGAGCCGGTGGGGCACTGAAGCTTTCTTT.

V gene TRBV28 combines with J gene TRBJ2-5; 7 bases match TRBD2. CDR3 length equals 15 residues. The V segment lost 2 bases and the J segment 4 bases; nucleotides outside the gene matches: 7. The germline CDR1 and CDR2 sequences are MDHEN and SYDVKM. CDR3 nucleotides: TGTGCCAGCAGTTTACGGCAGGGCGGGGGAGAGACCCAGTACTTC. This gives the protein CASSLRQGGGETQYF.

The V gene is TRBV2, the J gene TRBJ2-7, with TRBD1 as a possible D gene (6 bases). Trimming took 1 base from V and 0 from J, leaving 19 bases between them. Germline V gene sequence: CDR1 SNHLY, CDR2 FYNNEI. This CDR3 comprises 18 residues. CDR3 in DNA: TGTGCCAGCAGTGAAGTCGCTGGTTTGGGGGCGAGCTCCTACGAGCAGTACTTC. As protein: CASSEVAGLGASSYEQYF.

The rearrangement links TRBV27 to TRBJ2-1; TRBD1 agrees at 9 bases. J gave up 2 bases and V 7 bases, and 3 bases lay outside the gene matches. The CDR3 length is 14 residues. Germline assignment: CDR1 MNHEY and CDR2 SMNVEV (reference sequence). The CDR3 DNA sequence: TGTGCCAGCACACACAGGGGGCCCTACAATGAGCAGTTCTTC. It encodes CASTHRGPYNEQFF.

This chain connects TRBV18 to TRBJ1-3; 9 nucleotides line up with TRBD1. J gave up 4 bases and V 6 bases, and 10 bases lay outside the gene matches. Germline V gene lookup returns CDR1 KGHSH and CDR2 LQKENI. This CDR3 contains 16 residues. The chain's CDR3 is CASSNRDREYGNTIYF. CDR3 DNA sequence: TGTGCCAGCTCTAACCGGGACAGGGAATACGGAAACACCATATATTTT.

The V and J genes are TRBV6-5 and TRBJ2-2; no reliable D call. Trimming stripped 4 bases from V and 8 bases from J, with 20 bases between. CDR1 is MNHEY and CDR2 is SVGAGI in the germline V gene. The CDR3 covers 16 residues. This chain's CDR3 is CASSFYPFRVSGELFF. CDR3 sequence (DNA): TGTGCCAGCAGTTTCTATCCCTTCCGGGTCTCAGGGGAGCTGTTTTTT.